This T cell receptor beta chain originates from a study of shared clonotypes between healthy human individuals. This clone has only one observation. What it recognizes is unknown. Germline CDR1 and CDR2: MDHEN and SYDVKM. The V end lost 10 bases, the J end lost 0 bases, and 13 bases lay between the germline ends. This CDR3 is built from 14 residues. Study-level results: Naive subsets generally exceeded memory subsets in estimated richness. Sample collection involved blood only; tissue repertoires are likely different.

None of the donors, who were healthy HIV-negative adults, had recently had acute infections or vaccinations. Repertoires were generated with immunoSEQ multiplex PCR, while TCRdb's copy carries only in-frame clones and drops some. The sample lists some 1,400,000 clones, roughly 97% occurring once. V and J are TRBV28 and TRBJ1-5; D is unclear. Sequencing input: naive CD4+ T cells sorted from blood. The sample's subset: CD45RA+ positively selected. The sequence was collected from a man under 40 in good health. CDR3 bases: TGTGCCACCCCGGGCGGAGATAGCAATCAGCCCCAGCATTTT. Protein sequence: CATPGGDSNQPQHF.